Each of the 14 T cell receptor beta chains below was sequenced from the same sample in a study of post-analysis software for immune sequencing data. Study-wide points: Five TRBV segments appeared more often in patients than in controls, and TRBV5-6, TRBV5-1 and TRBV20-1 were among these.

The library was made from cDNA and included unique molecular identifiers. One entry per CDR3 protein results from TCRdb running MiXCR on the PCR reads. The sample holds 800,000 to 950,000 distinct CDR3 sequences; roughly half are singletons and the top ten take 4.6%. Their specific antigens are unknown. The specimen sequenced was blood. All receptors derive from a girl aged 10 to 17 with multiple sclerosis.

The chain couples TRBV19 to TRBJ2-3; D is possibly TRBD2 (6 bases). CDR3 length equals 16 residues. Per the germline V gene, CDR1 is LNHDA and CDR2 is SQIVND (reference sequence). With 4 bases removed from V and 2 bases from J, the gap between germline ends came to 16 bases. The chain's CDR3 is CASSNGRDSDTDTQYF. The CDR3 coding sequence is TGTGCCAGTAGTAACGGCCGGGACTCCGACACAGATACGCAGTATTTT.

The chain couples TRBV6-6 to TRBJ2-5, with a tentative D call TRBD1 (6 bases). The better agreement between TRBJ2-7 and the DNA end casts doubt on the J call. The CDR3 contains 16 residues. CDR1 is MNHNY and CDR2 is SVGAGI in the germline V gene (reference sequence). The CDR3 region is CASSYPQTGFGYEQYF. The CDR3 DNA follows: TGTGCCAGCAGTTACCCTCAGACAGGTTTCGGATACGAGCAGTACTTC.

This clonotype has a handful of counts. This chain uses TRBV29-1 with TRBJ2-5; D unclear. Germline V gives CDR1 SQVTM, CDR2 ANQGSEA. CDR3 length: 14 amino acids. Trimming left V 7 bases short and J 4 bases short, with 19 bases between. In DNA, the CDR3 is TGCAGCGCTTCCGGTGTGGTCCGGCGAGAGACCCAGTACTTC. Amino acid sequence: CSASGVVRRETQYF. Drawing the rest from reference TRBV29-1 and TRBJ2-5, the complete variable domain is SAVISQKPSRDICQRGTSLTIQCQVDSQVTMMFWYRQQPGQSLTLIATANQGSEATYESGFVIDKFPISRPNLTFSTLTVSNMSPEDSSIYLCSASGVVRRETQYFGPGTRLLVL.

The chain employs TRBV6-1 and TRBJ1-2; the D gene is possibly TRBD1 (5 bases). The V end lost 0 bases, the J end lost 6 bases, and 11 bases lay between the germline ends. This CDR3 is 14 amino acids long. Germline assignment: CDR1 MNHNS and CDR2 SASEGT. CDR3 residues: CASSEASRVDGYTF. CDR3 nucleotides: TGTGCCAGCAGTGAAGCGTCCAGGGTGGATGGCTACACCTTC.

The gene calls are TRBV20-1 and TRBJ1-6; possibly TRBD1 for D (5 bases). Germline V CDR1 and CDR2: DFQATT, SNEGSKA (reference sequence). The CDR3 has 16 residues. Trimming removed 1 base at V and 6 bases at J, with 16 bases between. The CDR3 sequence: CSARVGGRSGNSPLHF. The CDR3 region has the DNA TGCAGTGCTAGAGTTGGGGGGAGGAGCGGTAATTCACCCCTCCACTTT.

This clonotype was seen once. As DNA, the CDR3 is TGCAGTGCTAGACAGACTACCCTCTCCTATGGCTACACCTTC. It encodes CSARQTTLSYGYTF. This sequence joins TRBV20-1 and TRBJ1-2; D unclear. Between the trimmed V and J ends, which lost 2 bases and 4 bases, there was a span of 14 bases. Looked up from germline, CDR1 is DFQATT and CDR2 is SNEGSKA (reference sequence). The CDR3 runs to 14 residues.

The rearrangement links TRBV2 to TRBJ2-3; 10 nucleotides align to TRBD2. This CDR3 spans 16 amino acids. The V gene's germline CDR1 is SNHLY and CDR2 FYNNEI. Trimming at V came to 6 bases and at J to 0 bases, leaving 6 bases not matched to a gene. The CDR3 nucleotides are TGTGCCAGCAGCCGTCTTAGCGGGGGGAGCACAGATACGCAGTATTTT. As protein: CASSRLSGGSTDTQYF.

CDR3: CASSLGLAGGTSYNEQFF. CDR3 sequence (DNA): TGCGCCAGCAGCTTGGGTTTAGCGGGAGGTACCTCCTACAATGAGCAGTTCTTC. The chain joins TRBV5-1 to TRBJ2-1; 10 bases agree with TRBD2. The germline gives CDR1 SGHRS, CDR2 YFSETQ. The CDR3 totals 18 residues. Trimming at V came to 0 bases and at J to 0 bases, leaving 6 bases not matched to a gene.

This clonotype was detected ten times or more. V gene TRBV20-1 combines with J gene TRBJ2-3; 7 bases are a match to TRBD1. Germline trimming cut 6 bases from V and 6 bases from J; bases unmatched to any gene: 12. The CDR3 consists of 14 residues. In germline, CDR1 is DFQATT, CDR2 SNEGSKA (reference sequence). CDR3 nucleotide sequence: TGCAGTGCGAATGACAGGGTTGTCTTGGATACGCAGTATTTT. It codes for CSANDRVVLDTQYF.

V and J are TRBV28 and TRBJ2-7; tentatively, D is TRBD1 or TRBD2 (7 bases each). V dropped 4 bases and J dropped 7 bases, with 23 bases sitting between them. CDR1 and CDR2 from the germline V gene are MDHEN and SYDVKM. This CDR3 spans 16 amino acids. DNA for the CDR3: TGTGCCAGCAGTTCGACTCAGGGGGGGCGCGGAATTGAGCAGTACTTC. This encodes CASSSTQGGRGIEQYF.

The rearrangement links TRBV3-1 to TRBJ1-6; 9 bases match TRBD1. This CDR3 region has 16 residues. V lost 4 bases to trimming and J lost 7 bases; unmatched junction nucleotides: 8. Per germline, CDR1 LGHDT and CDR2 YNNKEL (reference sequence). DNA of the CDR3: TGTGCCAGCAGCCGGGACAGGGCTGAACTAAATTCACCCCTCCACTTT. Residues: CASSRDRAELNSPLHF.

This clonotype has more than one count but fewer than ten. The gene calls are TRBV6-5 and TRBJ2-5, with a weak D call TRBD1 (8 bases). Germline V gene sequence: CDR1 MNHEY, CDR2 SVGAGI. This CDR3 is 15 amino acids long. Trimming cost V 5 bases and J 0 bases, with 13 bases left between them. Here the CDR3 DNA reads TGTGCCAGCAGTCACAGGGGGGGACACCAAGAGACCCAGTACTTC. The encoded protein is CASSHRGGHQETQYF.

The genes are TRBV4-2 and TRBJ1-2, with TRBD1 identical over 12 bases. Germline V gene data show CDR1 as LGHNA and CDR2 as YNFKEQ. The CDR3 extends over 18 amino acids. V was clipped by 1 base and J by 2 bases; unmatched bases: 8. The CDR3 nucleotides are TGTGCCAGCAGCCAAGTAGGGACAGGGGGCGAGCGGAACTATGGCTACACCTTC. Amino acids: CASSQVGTGGERNYGYTF.

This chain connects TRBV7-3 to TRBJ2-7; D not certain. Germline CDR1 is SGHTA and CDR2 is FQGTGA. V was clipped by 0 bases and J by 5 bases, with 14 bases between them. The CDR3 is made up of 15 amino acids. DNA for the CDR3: TGTGCCAGCAGCTTAACTTGGGCCGGAGAGGACGAGCAGTACTTC. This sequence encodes CASSLTWAGEDEQYF.